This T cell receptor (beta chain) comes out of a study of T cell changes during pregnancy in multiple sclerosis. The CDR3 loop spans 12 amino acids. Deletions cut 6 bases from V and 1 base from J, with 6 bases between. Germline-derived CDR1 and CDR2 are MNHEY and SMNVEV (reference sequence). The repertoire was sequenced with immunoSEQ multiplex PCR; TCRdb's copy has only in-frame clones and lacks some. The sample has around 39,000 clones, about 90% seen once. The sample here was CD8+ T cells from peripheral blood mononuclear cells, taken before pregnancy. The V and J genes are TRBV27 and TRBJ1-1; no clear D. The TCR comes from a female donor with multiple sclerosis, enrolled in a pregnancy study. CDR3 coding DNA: TGTGCCAGCAGCAGAGGGAACACTGAAGCTTTCTTT. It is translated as CASSRGNTEAFF.